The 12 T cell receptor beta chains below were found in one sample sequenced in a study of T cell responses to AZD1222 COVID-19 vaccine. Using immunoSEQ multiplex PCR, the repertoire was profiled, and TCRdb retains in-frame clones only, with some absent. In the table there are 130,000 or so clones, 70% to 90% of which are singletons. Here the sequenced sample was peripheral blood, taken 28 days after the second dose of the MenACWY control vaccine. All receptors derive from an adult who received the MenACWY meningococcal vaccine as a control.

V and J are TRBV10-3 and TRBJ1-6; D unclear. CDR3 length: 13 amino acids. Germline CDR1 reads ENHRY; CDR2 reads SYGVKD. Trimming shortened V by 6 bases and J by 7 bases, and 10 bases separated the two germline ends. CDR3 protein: CAISHGGNSPLHF. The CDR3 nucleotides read TGTGCCATCAGCCATGGAGGAAATTCACCCCTCCACTTT.

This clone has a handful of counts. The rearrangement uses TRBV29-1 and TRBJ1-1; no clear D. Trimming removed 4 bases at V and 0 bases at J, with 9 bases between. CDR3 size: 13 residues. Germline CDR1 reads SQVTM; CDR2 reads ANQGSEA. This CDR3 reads CSVVGRLNTEAFF. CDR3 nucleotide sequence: TGCAGCGTTGTTGGCAGGTTGAACACTGAAGCTTTCTTT.

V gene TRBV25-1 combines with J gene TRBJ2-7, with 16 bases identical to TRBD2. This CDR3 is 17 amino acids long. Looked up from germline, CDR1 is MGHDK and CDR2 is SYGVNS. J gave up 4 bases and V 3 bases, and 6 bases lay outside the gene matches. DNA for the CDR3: TGTGCCAGCAGTGACCCGGGACTAGCGGGGGGGCCGTACGAGCAGTACGTC. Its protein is CASSDPGLAGGPYEQYV.

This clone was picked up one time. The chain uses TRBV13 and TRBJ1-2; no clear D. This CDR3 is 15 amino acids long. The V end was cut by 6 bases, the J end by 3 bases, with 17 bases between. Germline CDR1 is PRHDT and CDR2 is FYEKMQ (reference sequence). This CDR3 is CASSYRTWAYYGYTF. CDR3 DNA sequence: TGTGCCAGCAGTTACAGAACCTGGGCTTACTATGGCTACACCTTC.

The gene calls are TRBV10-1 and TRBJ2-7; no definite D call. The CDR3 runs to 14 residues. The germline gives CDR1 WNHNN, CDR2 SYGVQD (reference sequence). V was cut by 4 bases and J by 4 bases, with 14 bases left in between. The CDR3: CASSAETQNYEQYF. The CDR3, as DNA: TGCGCCAGCAGTGCGGAGACTCAGAATTACGAGCAGTACTTC.

CDR3: CASSQSVGEMGEQYF. The CDR3 DNA reads as TGTGCCAGCAGCCAAAGTGTTGGGGAGATGGGTGAGCAGTACTTC. This chain joins TRBV4-2 and TRBJ2-7, with D perhaps TRBD2 (5 bases). Germline V CDR1 and CDR2: LGHNA, YNFKEQ. Deletions cut 2 bases from V and 7 bases from J, with 18 bases between. This CDR3 is built from 15 residues.

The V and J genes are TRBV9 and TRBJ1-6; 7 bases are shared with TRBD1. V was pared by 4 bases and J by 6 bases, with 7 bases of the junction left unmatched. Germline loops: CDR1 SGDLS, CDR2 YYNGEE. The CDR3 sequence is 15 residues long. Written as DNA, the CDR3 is TGTGCCAGCAGCCCTCACAGGGGCAGTAATTCACCCCTCCACTTT. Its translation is CASSPHRGSNSPLHF.

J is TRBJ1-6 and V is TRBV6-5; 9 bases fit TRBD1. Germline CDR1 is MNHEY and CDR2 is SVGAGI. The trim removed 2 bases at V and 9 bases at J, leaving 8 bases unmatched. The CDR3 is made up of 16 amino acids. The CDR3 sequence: CASSYTDRGLGSPLHF. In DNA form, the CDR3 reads TGTGCCAGCAGTTACACAGACAGGGGGTTGGGTTCACCCCTCCACTTT.

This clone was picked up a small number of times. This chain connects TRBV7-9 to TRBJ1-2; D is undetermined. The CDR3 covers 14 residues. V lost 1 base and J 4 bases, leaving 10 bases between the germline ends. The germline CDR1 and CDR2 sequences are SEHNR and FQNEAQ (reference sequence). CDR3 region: CASSLGTYRYGYTF. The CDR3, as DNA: TGTGCCAGCAGCTTAGGAACCTACCGCTATGGCTACACCTTC.

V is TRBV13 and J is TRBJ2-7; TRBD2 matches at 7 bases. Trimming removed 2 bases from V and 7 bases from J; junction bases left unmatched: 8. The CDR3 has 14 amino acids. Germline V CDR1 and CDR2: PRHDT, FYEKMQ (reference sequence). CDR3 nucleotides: TGTGCCAGCAGCTTATGGGCGGGAGAGGGGGAGCAGTACTTC. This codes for CASSLWAGEGEQYF.

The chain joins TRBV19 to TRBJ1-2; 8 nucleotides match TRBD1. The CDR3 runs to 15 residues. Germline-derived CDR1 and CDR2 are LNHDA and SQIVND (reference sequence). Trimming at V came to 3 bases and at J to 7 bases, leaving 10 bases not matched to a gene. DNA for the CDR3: TGTGCCAGTAGTATTCTCCGGACAGGGTCTAGTGGCTACACCTTC. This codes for CASSILRTGSSGYTF.

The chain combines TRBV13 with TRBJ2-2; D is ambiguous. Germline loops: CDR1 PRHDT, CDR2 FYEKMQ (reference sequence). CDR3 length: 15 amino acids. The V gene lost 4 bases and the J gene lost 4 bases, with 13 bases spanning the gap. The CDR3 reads CASSSGPGPTGELFF. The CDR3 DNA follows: TGTGCCAGCAGCTCCGGACCCGGACCCACCGGGGAGCTGTTTTTT.